A single sample is the source of the 28 T cell receptor beta chains below, sequenced in a study of breast tumors, draining lymph nodes, adjacent tissues. From the multiplex PCR reads, TCRdb called clonotypes with MiXCR, one entry per CDR3 protein. The table shows about 21,000 distinct CDR3 sequences, with around 41% occurring only once. The source material was breast tumor tissue. These receptors were obtained from a female donor with breast cancer. Some clones in this sample may be carry-over from other donors' samples.

This rearrangement joins TRBV5-1 to TRBJ1-1; the D gene is possibly TRBD1 (5 bases). Germline V gene lookup returns CDR1 SGHRS and CDR2 YFSETQ. The CDR3 runs to 14 residues. Trimming took off 4 bases at V and 1 base at J, with 11 bases between the two ends. CDR3 loop: CASSVTEKNTEAFF. The CDR3 DNA follows: TGCGCCAGCAGCGTGACAGAGAAGAACACTGAAGCTTTCTTT.

This clonotype has just a few counts. The V and J genes are TRBV12-3 or TRBV12-4 and TRBJ2-1; no clear D gene. Between the trimmed V and J ends, which lost 6 bases and 7 bases, there was a span of 10 bases. CDR3 length: 12 residues. Here the CDR3 reads CASSLPGNEQFF. CDR3 nucleotide sequence: TGTGCCAGCAGCCTACCCGGTAATGAGCAGTTCTTC.

Concerning this clonotype: It may be a read error: a sequence one base away is much more abundant. J is TRBJ2-1 and V is TRBV11-3, with TRBD2 matching over 8 bases. The V and J ends lost 8 bases and 12 bases, in that order; junction bases with no gene match: 9. The CDR3 runs to 12 residues. From germline, CDR1 is SGHNT and CDR2 YENEEA. The CDR3 sequence is CASSSGSRAQFF. The CDR3 region has the DNA TGTGCCAGCTCCAGCGGGAGCCGTGCGCAGTTCTTC. Variable domain in full (rest from reference TRBV11-3 and TRBJ2-1): EAGVVQSPRYKIIEKKQPVAFWCNPISGHNTLYWYLQNLGQGPELLIRYENEEAVDDSQLPKDRFSAERLKGVDSTLKIQPAELGDSAVYLCASSSGSRAQFFGPGTRLTVL.

The CDR3 loop reads CSARVGGNTIYF. CDR3 sequence (DNA): TGCAGTGCTAGAGTGGGAGGGAACACCATATATTTT. The genes are TRBV20-1 and TRBJ1-3; no definite D call. The CDR3 covers 12 residues. V lost 1 base, J lost 7 bases, and 8 bases lay in between. Germline V gene data show CDR1 as DFQATT and CDR2 as SNEGSKA (reference sequence).

The rearrangement uses TRBV15 and TRBJ2-5; the D gene is possibly TRBD1 (5 bases). The length of the CDR3 is 15 residues. CDR1 is LNHNV, CDR2 YYDKDF, per germline (reference sequence). Trimming shortened V by 6 bases and J by 5 bases, and 19 bases separated the two germline ends. CDR3 coding DNA: TGTGCCACCAGTCTAGGGGAATCTGGTGTGGAGACCCAGTACTTC. It codes for CATSLGESGVETQYF.

Comments on this clonotype: A read error may explain this, as a much larger clone is one base away. The gene calls are TRBV7-2 and TRBJ1-3; no reliable D call. V lost 6 bases and J 11 bases, leaving 20 bases between the germline ends. The CDR3 spans 14 residues. Germline V gives CDR1 SGHTA, CDR2 FQGNSA. CDR3 in amino acids: CASRTHAGLIPIYF. As DNA, the CDR3 is TGTGCCAGCAGAACTCATGCCGGGTTGATCCCCATATATTTT.

This clonotype was observed at least ten times. This may come from a read error, since a much larger clone is one base off. The chain links TRBV20-1 to TRBJ2-7, with D possibly TRBD1 on 7 matching bases. This CDR3 is 16 amino acids long. Germline lookup yields CDR1 DFQATT and CDR2 SNEGSKA (reference sequence). V was trimmed by 2 bases and J by 0 bases, leaving 17 bases between them. This CDR3 reads CSARQIGGGTSYEQYF. The CDR3 DNA sequence: TGCAGTGCTAGACAGATAGGAGGGGGCACCTCCTACGAGCAGTACTTC.

This clonotype was counted many times. The genes are TRBV7-9 and TRBJ2-3; no clear D. This CDR3 spans 12 amino acids. Trimming took 5 bases from V and 6 from J, leaving 9 bases between them. Germline-derived CDR1 and CDR2 are SEHNR and FQNEAQ (reference sequence). The CDR3 loop is CASSPGTDTQYF. The DNA of the CDR3 is TGTGCCAGCAGCCCGGGTACGGATACGCAGTATTTT. Combining the CDR3 with reference TRBV7-9 and TRBJ2-3 gives the whole variable domain DTGVSQNPRHKITKRGQNVTFRCDPISEHNRLYWYRQTLGQGPEFLTYFQNEAQLEKSRLLSDRFSAERPKGSFSTLEIQRTEQGDSAMYLCASSPGTDTQYFGPGTRLTVL.

The chain joins TRBV6-4 to TRBJ2-7; D perhaps matches TRBD1 (6 bases). Germline CDR1 reads MRHNA; CDR2 reads SNTAGT. Trimming stripped 10 bases from V and 1 base from J, with 11 bases between. The CDR3 loop spans 12 amino acids. The CDR3 DNA sequence: TGTGCCACAGGGACATTTTCCTACGAGCAGTACTTC. As protein: CATGTFSYEQYF.

This clonotype was seen ten or more times. This sequence joins TRBV9 and TRBJ2-7; D unclear. This CDR3 is built from 14 residues. The germline CDR1 and CDR2 sequences are SGDLS and YYNGEE. The V gene lost 3 bases and the J gene lost 3 bases, with 13 bases spanning the gap. The CDR3 reads CASSAPNALYEQYF. CDR3 bases: TGTGCCAGCAGCGCACCAAACGCTCTCTACGAGCAGTACTTC. Based on the CDR3 plus reference TRBV9 and TRBJ2-7, the full variable domain is DSGVTQTPKHLITATGQRVTLRCSPRSGDLSVYWYQQSLDQGLQFLIQYYNGEERAKGNILERFSAQQFPDLHSELNLSSLELGDSALYFCASSAPNALYEQYFGPGTRLTVT.

This clonotype was counted many times. The genes are TRBV10-3 and TRBJ2-2, with TRBD2 matching over 15 bases. Trimming took 6 bases from V and 2 from J; bases not matched to a gene: 7. The germline V gene has CDR1 ENHRY and CDR2 SYGVKD. CDR3 length equals 18 residues. DNA for the CDR3: TGTGCCATCAGACCGGGACTAGCGGGAGGTTCTAACACCGGGGAGCTGTTTTTT. Translated: CAIRPGLAGGSNTGELFF.

This clonotype was observed at least ten times. The gene calls are TRBV5-1 and TRBJ2-7; the D is unclear. V was trimmed by 4 bases and J by 3 bases, leaving 8 bases between them. CDR3 length: 12 amino acids. Germline values: CDR1 SGHRS, CDR2 YFSETQ. CDR3 residues: CASSLRIYEQYF. In DNA form, the CDR3 reads TGCGCCAGCAGCCTGCGGATCTACGAGCAGTACTTC. The entire variable domain, with the rest obtained from reference TRBV5-1 and TRBJ2-7, is as follows: KAGVTQTPRYLIKTRGQQVTLSCSPISGHRSVSWYQQTPGQGLQFLFEYFSETQRNKGNFPGRFSGRQFSNSRSEMNVSTLELGDSALYLCASSLRIYEQYFGPGTRLTVT.

This clonotype was counted ten times or more. The genes are TRBV13 and TRBJ2-2, with 9 bases fitting TRBD1. This CDR3 has 14 residues. CDR1 and CDR2 from the germline V gene are PRHDT and FYEKMQ (reference sequence). Trimming took 6 bases from V and 6 from J; bases not matched to a gene: 5. CDR3 sequence: CASSLGQGAGELFF. For the CDR3, the DNA is TGTGCCAGCAGTTTGGGACAGGGTGCCGGGGAGCTGTTTTTT.

This clonotype has a single count. J is TRBJ2-5 and V is TRBV29-1, with a possible D match to TRBD1 (6 bases). V was clipped by 5 bases and J by 5 bases, with 15 bases between them. Per germline, CDR1 SQVTM and CDR2 ANQGSEA. The CDR3 sequence is 13 residues long. CDR3 sequence: CSVKLGGWETQYF. CDR3 in DNA: TGCAGCGTTAAGCTTGGGGGCTGGGAGACCCAGTACTTC.

The chain uses TRBV7-6 and TRBJ1-4; D gene uncertain. There are 14 residues in the CDR3. V dropped 3 bases and J dropped 7 bases, with 12 bases sitting between them. Germline V gene data show CDR1 as SGHVS and CDR2 as FNYEAQ. The CDR3 DNA follows: TGTGCCAGCAGCTTGGTCCCTGGGGTTGAAAAACTGTTTTTT. It encodes CASSLVPGVEKLFF. Based on the CDR3 plus reference TRBV7-6 and TRBJ1-4, the full variable domain is GAGVSQSPRYKVTKRGQDVALRCDPISGHVSLYWYRQALGQGPEFLTYFNYEAQQDKSGLPNDRFSAERPEGSISTLTIQRTEQRDSAMYRCASSLVPGVEKLFFGSGTQLSVL.

This clonotype was counted many times. This rearrangement joins TRBV14 to TRBJ1-6; D is unresolved. The CDR3 is made up of 14 amino acids. Trimming took 1 base from V and 8 from J, leaving 9 bases between them. CDR1 and CDR2 from the germline V gene are SGHDN and FVKESK. The DNA of the CDR3 is TGTGCCAGCAGCCAAGCGGGGTTTGATTCACCCCTCCACTTT. Translation gives CASSQAGFDSPLHF.

This clonotype came up many times. The V and J genes are TRBV5-6 and TRBJ1-6; D call uncertain. The V gene lost 0 bases and the J gene lost 2 bases, with 6 bases spanning the gap. Per the germline V gene, CDR1 is SGHDT and CDR2 is YYEEEE. The CDR3 runs 15 residues. The CDR3 sequence is CASSLAGTYNSPLHF. The CDR3 DNA is TGTGCCAGCAGCTTGGCGGGCACCTATAATTCACCCCTCCACTTT.

The sample holds many counts of this clonotype. A much larger clonotype is one base distant, so this may be a read error. The chain employs TRBV9 and TRBJ2-3, with D possibly TRBD2 on 7 matching bases. CDR3 length: 17 residues. Germline values: CDR1 SGDLS, CDR2 YYNGEE. For the CDR3, the DNA is TGTGCCAGCAGCGTAGAGCCAATTGGGGGGGCCACAGCTACGCAGTATTTT. It codes for CASSVEPIGGATATQYF. Full variable domain (rest looked up from reference TRBV9 and TRBJ2-3): DSGVTQTPKHLITATGQRVTLRCSPRSGDLSVYWYQQSLDQGLQFLIQYYNGEERAKGNILERFSAQQFPDLHSELNLSSLELGDSALYFCASSVEPIGGATATQYFGPGTRLTVL.

Worth noting for this clonotype: The junction shows a germline mismatch at one end, possibly a read error. V gene TRBV7-7 combines with J gene TRBJ2-3, with D uncertain. From germline, CDR1 is SSHAT and CDR2 FNYEAQ (reference sequence). The CDR3 has 13 amino acids. The chain's CDR3 is CASSLSGTDTQYF. DNA for the CDR3: TGTGCTAGCAGCTTAAGCGGCACAGATACGCAGTATTTT.

The table lists this clonotype with many counts. The chain is built from TRBV30 and TRBJ1-5; TRBD1 agrees at 7 bases. Germline CDR1 GTSNPN, CDR2 SVGIG (reference sequence). With V trimmed by 0 bases and J by 4 bases, 3 bases remained unmatched. CDR3 length equals 14 residues. CDR3 protein: CAWSVQGWNQPQHF. The DNA for the CDR3 is TGTGCCTGGAGTGTACAGGGGTGGAATCAGCCCCAGCATTTT.

This clonotype was seen ten or more times. The chain joins TRBV10-2 to TRBJ2-3; D unresolved. Germline CDR1 reads WSHSY; CDR2 reads SAAADI. This CDR3 has 14 amino acids. The V end lost 4 bases, the J end lost 0 bases, and 8 bases lay between the germline ends. CDR3 DNA sequence: TGCGCCAGCAGTGCCCGGCCCAGCACAGATACGCAGTATTTT. This codes for CASSARPSTDTQYF.

The V and J genes are TRBV14 and TRBJ1-2; weak D call: TRBD1 (6 bases). This CDR3 has 13 amino acids. Trimming stripped 1 base from V and 5 bases from J, with 8 bases between. Germline assignment: CDR1 SGHDN and CDR2 FVKESK. The CDR3: CASSQGTEYGYTF. The CDR3 DNA is TGTGCCAGCAGCCAAGGGACAGAGTATGGCTACACCTTC.

This clonotype was observed at least ten times. DNA of the CDR3: TGTGCCAGCAGCAATCGACAGGGACGGGACGAGCAGTACTTC. Protein: CASSNRQGRDEQYF. V is TRBV12-3 or TRBV12-4 and J is TRBJ2-7; the match to TRBD1 covers 7 bases. CDR3 size: 14 residues. Trimming at V came to 6 bases and at J to 5 bases, leaving 10 bases not matched to a gene.

In its sample, this clonotype was seen many times. J is TRBJ1-6 and V is TRBV12-3 or TRBV12-4, with D hard to call. Deletions cut 6 bases from V and 12 bases from J, with 15 bases between. The CDR3 has 13 amino acids. The CDR3 DNA follows: TGTGCCAGCAGCCCCCAGGAGGGCCTACCCCTCCACTTT. It encodes CASSPQEGLPLHF.

This clonotype was detected many times. J is TRBJ2-3 and V is TRBV29-1, with D tentatively TRBD1 (6 bases). V was cut by 7 bases and J by 4 bases, with 21 bases left in between. The CDR3 spans 15 residues. The germline V gene encodes CDR1 SQVTM and CDR2 ANQGSEA. CDR3 residues: CSGGRGGMGSDTQYF. The CDR3 DNA sequence: TGCAGCGGGGGGCGTGGGGGCATGGGGTCAGATACGCAGTATTTT.

This clonotype was detected ten times or more. The chain is built from TRBV29-1 and TRBJ2-3; D gene ambiguous. Germline V gene lookup returns CDR1 SQVTM and CDR2 ANQGSEA. Trimming left V 6 bases short and J 0 bases short, with 22 bases between. The CDR3 totals 17 residues. The CDR3 sequence is CSVLDRFLGPSTDTQYF. The CDR3 coding sequence is TGCAGCGTCTTAGACCGGTTTCTTGGACCTAGCACAGATACGCAGTATTTT.

The V gene is TRBV9, the J gene TRBJ2-3; TRBD1 agrees at 7 bases. The CDR3 length is 14 residues. The trim removed 3 bases at V and 2 bases at J, leaving 3 bases unmatched. Germline CDR1 is SGDLS and CDR2 is YYNGEE. The CDR3 DNA sequence: TGTGCCAGCAGCGGGGGACAGATCACAGATACGCAGTATTTT. It is translated as CASSGGQITDTQYF. Full variable domain (remainder filled in from reference TRBV9 and TRBJ2-3): DSGVTQTPKHLITATGQRVTLRCSPRSGDLSVYWYQQSLDQGLQFLIQYYNGEERAKGNILERFSAQQFPDLHSELNLSSLELGDSALYFCASSGGQITDTQYFGPGTRLTVL.

This chain's CDR3 is CASSAGTGSTDTQYF. The CDR3 nucleotides are TGTGCCAGCAGCGCCGGGACAGGGAGCACAGATACGCAGTATTTT. This chain joins TRBV9 and TRBJ2-3; 9 nucleotides match TRBD1. Germline CDR1 and CDR2: SGDLS and YYNGEE. CDR3 length: 15 residues. J gave up 0 bases and V 3 bases, and 2 bases lay outside the gene matches.